These 24 T cell receptor beta chains share one sample of origin, sequenced in a study of T cell repertoires in cytomegalovirus infection (dated by TCRdb to between 2018 and 2021). For these TCRs, the target antigens are not known. The sequencing machine was an Illumina HiSeq 1500. TCRdb took the public reads, trimmed them with fastp at Q25, ran MiXCR for clone calling and kept in-frame beta chains. Under each unique CDR3 protein, matching rows form one entry showing the most common genes and DNA. The sample data list 60,000 to 85,000 distinct CDR3 sequences, and 20% to 25% of these were observed just once. Clones ranked in the top ten supply over 70% of the sample. The sequencing input was PBMCs, sequenced either directly or after in vitro stimulation (not recorded which). The source is a human donor in good health (CMV status not recorded). Some clones in this sample may be carry-over from other donors' samples.

The chain recombines TRBV28 with TRBJ2-5; D remains unclear. The CDR3 covers 15 residues. The germline V gene has CDR1 MDHEN and CDR2 SYDVKM. V was shortened by 7 bases and J by 3 bases, with 18 bases between the two germline ends. The CDR3 DNA sequence: TGTGCCAGCACCGAAACGGATGGTTCGAAAGAGACCCAGTACTTC. Its protein product is CASTETDGSKETQYF.

This clonotype has a handful of counts. The V gene is TRBV18, the J gene TRBJ2-7; 9 bases agree with TRBD1. Germline CDR1 reads KGHSH; CDR2 reads LQKENI. After removal of 4 bases from V and 5 bases from J, the junction contained 9 bases not matched to a gene. The CDR3 spans 15 residues. CDR3 loop: CASSRNRDRDHEQYF. Here the CDR3 DNA reads TGTGCCAGCTCACGAAACCGGGACAGGGACCACGAGCAGTACTTC.

This chain links TRBV6-6 with TRBJ1-6; TRBD1 matches 7 bases. The germline CDR1 and CDR2 sequences are MNHNY and SVGAGI (reference sequence). Trimming took 7 bases from V and 13 from J; bases not matched to a gene: 10. This CDR3 spans 13 amino acids. Here the CDR3 reads CASTWTGEGPLHF. The CDR3 nucleotides are TGTGCCAGCACTTGGACAGGCGAAGGTCCCCTCCACTTT.

This clonotype was observed a few times. The genes are TRBV7-8 and TRBJ1-2; D is unclear. Per germline, CDR1 SGHVS and CDR2 FQNEAQ. The CDR3 spans 13 residues. Trimming shortened V by 5 bases and J by 3 bases, and 10 bases separated the two germline ends. CDR3 amino acids: CASSRALDYGYTF. DNA of the CDR3: TGTGCCAGCAGCCGGGCCCTCGACTATGGCTACACCTTC.

There are many counts of this clonotype. The V call is TRBV7-2, the J call TRBJ2-1; TRBD2 matches 9 bases. With 2 bases clipped from V and 4 bases from J, the junction kept 9 bases outside the gene matches. The CDR3 contains 17 residues. Germline V gives CDR1 SGHTA, CDR2 FQGNSA. The DNA for the CDR3 is TGTGCCAGCAGCTTAATGGCTAGCGGGAATGTGTACAATGAGCAGTTCTTC. As protein: CASSLMASGNVYNEQFF.

The rearrangement joins TRBV11-2 to TRBJ2-4; TRBD1 might be the D (5 bases). This CDR3 has 17 residues. Germline CDR1 reads SGHAT; CDR2 reads FQNNGV. Trimming removed 2 bases at V and 2 bases at J, with 16 bases between. The CDR3 DNA reads TGTGCCAGCAGCTTAAACAGGTTGGGTTTAACCAAAAACATTCAGTACTTC. Protein sequence: CASSLNRLGLTKNIQYF.

This clonotype has more than one count but fewer than ten. The chain carries TRBV19 and TRBJ1-2; a possible D gene is TRBD1 (5 bases). This CDR3 has 16 residues. The V gene's germline CDR1 is LNHDA and CDR2 SQIVND (reference sequence). V lost 1 base, J lost 6 bases, and 18 bases lay in between. The chain's CDR3 is CASSIGGTAWLDGYTF. For the CDR3, the DNA is TGTGCCAGTAGTATAGGAGGGACGGCCTGGTTGGATGGCTACACCTTC.

This clonotype has a handful of counts. The chain uses TRBV6-2 or TRBV6-3 and TRBJ2-2; D is perhaps TRBD1 (7 bases). The V gene's germline CDR1 is MNHEY and CDR2 SVGEGT. V gave up 6 bases and J gave up 7 bases, with 18 bases separating them. This CDR3 is 15 amino acids long. CDR3 loop: CASRLTNRGGGELFF. Written as DNA, the CDR3 is TGTGCCAGCAGACTGACGAACAGGGGAGGCGGGGAGCTGTTTTTT.

This clonotype was picked up a small number of times. This chain joins TRBV7-9 and TRBJ2-3; D tentatively reads TRBD1 or TRBD2 (5 bases each). CDR1 and CDR2 from the germline V gene are SEHNR and FQNEAQ (reference sequence). This CDR3 has 14 amino acids. With 1 base removed from V and 6 bases from J, the gap between germline ends came to 11 bases. The CDR3 DNA sequence: TGTGCCAGCAGCTTAGTATCCGGGACCGATACGCAGTATTTT. Translating gives CASSLVSGTDTQYF.

This clonotype turned up a few times. The chain employs TRBV7-2 and TRBJ2-5, with a weak D call TRBD1 (6 bases). Trimming removed 1 base from V and 5 bases from J, with 11 bases in between. The CDR3 extends over 14 amino acids. Germline CDR1 and CDR2: SGHTA and FQGNSA. The CDR3 DNA follows: TGTGCCAGCAGCTTAGTCGCAGGGGTTGAGACCCAGTACTTC. Translation: CASSLVAGVETQYF.

This clonotype was recorded a few times. The chain carries TRBV6-5 and TRBJ1-1; 7 bases are a match to TRBD1. CDR3 length: 19 residues. Looked up from germline, CDR1 is MNHEY and CDR2 is SVGAGI. V dropped 0 bases and J dropped 5; count of bases not matched to a gene: 18. The CDR3 nucleotides are TGTGCCAGCAGTTACTCGGACACGGGCAGGGGGATCCGTCGGACTGAAGCTTTCTTT. Amino acids: CASSYSDTGRGIRRTEAFF.

At least ten counts were recorded for this clonotype. The V and J genes are TRBV27 and TRBJ1-1, with D unclear. CDR1 and CDR2 (germline): MNHEY, SMNVEV (reference sequence). Trimming stripped 8 bases from V and 1 base from J, with 5 bases between. The CDR3 length is 11 residues. The CDR3 DNA is TGTGCCAGCTGGTCGAACACTGAAGCTTTCTTT. This gives the protein CASWSNTEAFF.

The chain links TRBV5-1 to TRBJ2-3; a possible D gene is TRBD1 (5 bases). The V end lost 4 bases, the J end lost 5 bases, and 8 bases lay between the germline ends. The CDR3 length is 12 residues. The germline gives CDR1 SGHRS, CDR2 YFSETQ. The CDR3 loop reads CASSGRVDTQYF. The CDR3, as DNA: TGCGCCAGCAGCGGCAGGGTAGATACGCAGTATTTT. The variable domain in full, with the rest retrieved from reference TRBV5-1 and TRBJ2-3, is KAGVTQTPRYLIKTRGQQVTLSCSPISGHRSVSWYQQTPGQGLQFLFEYFSETQRNKGNFPGRFSGRQFSNSRSEMNVSTLELGDSALYLCASSGRVDTQYFGPGTRLTVL.

This clonotype was counted ten times or more. In DNA form, the CDR3 reads TGTGCCAGCAGCTTAGACCATACTAATGAGCAGTTCTTC. Translating it yields CASSLDHTNEQFF. The chain is built from TRBV11-3 and TRBJ2-1; D unclear. Germline-derived CDR1 and CDR2 are SGHNT and YENEEA. The V end lost 0 bases, the J end lost 7 bases, and 7 bases lay between the germline ends. The CDR3 loop spans 13 amino acids.

This clonotype has only a few counts. V and J are TRBV25-1 and TRBJ1-2; 10 bases align to TRBD1. V shed 5 bases and J 5 bases; nucleotides not matched to a gene: 8. The CDR3 consists of 15 residues. Germline loops: CDR1 MGHDK, CDR2 SYGVNS. CDR3 sequence reads: CASSTSGTGVYGYTF. The CDR3 nucleotides read TGTGCCAGCAGTACGTCCGGGACAGGGGTTTATGGCTACACCTTC.

The V gene is TRBV5-4, the J gene TRBJ1-6, with D possibly being TRBD1 (6 bases). CDR3 length: 15 amino acids. V was cut by 6 bases and J by 4 bases, with 14 bases left in between. The germline CDR1 and CDR2 sequences are SGHNT and YYREEE (reference sequence). In nucleotides, the CDR3 is TGTGCCAGCACCGAACTCGGACAGTATAATTCACCCCTCCACTTT. It is translated as CASTELGQYNSPLHF.

This clonotype was seen more than once but under ten times. This sequence joins TRBV6-1 and TRBJ2-7; 9 positions agree with TRBD1. The CDR3 spans 16 residues. Germline lookup yields CDR1 MNHNS and CDR2 SASEGT. The J segment lost 0 bases and the V segment lost 7 bases, leaving 10 bases of the junction unmatched. The CDR3 loop reads CASKKDRGSSSYEQYF. The CDR3 DNA sequence: TGTGCCAGCAAGAAGGACAGGGGTTCGAGCTCCTACGAGCAGTACTTC.

In this sample, this clonotype turned up a few times. The chain combines TRBV6-1 with TRBJ2-7; 8 bases agree with TRBD1. This CDR3 has 16 residues. The V segment lost 2 bases and the J segment 5 bases; nucleotides outside the gene matches: 11. Germline CDR1 is MNHNS and CDR2 is SASEGT. The CDR3 loop is CASSEFSLDRDHEQYV. As DNA, the CDR3 is TGTGCCAGCAGTGAATTTTCCCTGGACAGGGACCACGAGCAGTACGTC.

The rearrangement links TRBV7-6 to TRBJ1-2; 8 positions match TRBD1. The length of the CDR3 is 14 residues. CDR1 and CDR2 (germline): SGHVS, FNYEAQ. Losses at the gene ends were 5 bases for V and 4 bases for J; bases not matched to a gene: 6. The CDR3 region has the DNA TGTGCCAGCAGCCCCGCAGGGGGCGTCTATGGCTACACCTTC. Translation gives CASSPAGGVYGYTF.

This chain links TRBV11-2 with TRBJ1-6, with TRBD1 matching over 8 bases. Germline V gives CDR1 SGHAT, CDR2 FQNNGV. Germline trimming cut 5 bases from V and 9 bases from J; bases unmatched to any gene: 9. The CDR3 is 15 amino acids. CDR3 sequence (DNA): TGTGCCAGCAGCCCCCTCGGACAGGGATCTTCACCCCTCCACTTT. Translation gives CASSPLGQGSSPLHF.

V gene TRBV19 combines with J gene TRBJ2-5; possibly TRBD2 for D (5 bases). Per the germline V gene, CDR1 is LNHDA and CDR2 is SQIVND (reference sequence). This CDR3 has 13 amino acids. V lost 5 bases, J lost 6 bases, and 13 bases lay in between. The CDR3 here is CASSLRGMKTQYF. Written as DNA, the CDR3 is TGTGCCAGTAGTCTACGGGGTATGAAGACCCAGTACTTC. The variable domain in full, with the rest retrieved from reference TRBV19 and TRBJ2-5, is DGGITQSPKYLFRKEGQNVTLSCEQNLNHDAMYWYRQDPGQGLRLIYYSQIVNDFQKGDIAEGYSVSREKKESFPLTVTSAQKNPTAFYLCASSLRGMKTQYFGPGTRLLVL.

This clonotype came up many times. The chain is built from TRBV7-8 and TRBJ1-2; TRBD1 might be the D (5 bases). V was pared by 2 bases and J by 5 bases, with 15 bases between. This CDR3 has 15 residues. Germline V gene sequence: CDR1 SGHVS, CDR2 FQNEAQ. This CDR3 is CASSLSRTGDYGYTF. Written as DNA, the CDR3 is TGTGCCAGCAGCTTATCTCGGACGGGGGATTATGGCTACACCTTC.

This clonotype was recorded a few times. This sequence joins TRBV28 and TRBJ2-3; no clear D gene. V was trimmed by 5 bases and J by 7 bases, leaving 7 bases between them. This CDR3 has 11 residues. CDR1 is MDHEN, CDR2 SYDVKM, per germline. The CDR3 here is CASSKTYTQYF. The CDR3 bases are TGTGCCAGCAGTAAGACGTATACGCAGTATTTT.

The genes are TRBV14 and TRBJ2-7, with 7 bases identical to TRBD1. The J segment lost 5 bases and the V segment lost 0 bases, leaving 4 bases of the junction unmatched. The CDR3 totals 14 residues. The germline V gene encodes CDR1 SGHDN and CDR2 FVKESK. CDR3: CASSQEGQGDEQYF. As DNA, the CDR3 is TGTGCCAGCAGCCAAGAAGGGCAGGGGGACGAGCAGTACTTC.